The clone carrying this T cell receptor beta chain has a count of ten or more. TCRdb used MiXCR to reprocess the 5' RACE reads, holding one entry per CDR3 protein. In the table there are about 45,000 distinct CDR3 sequences, over 5.5% of which are singletons. This specimen comes from a study of T cells after yellow fever vaccination. CDR1 and CDR2 from the germline V gene are SEHNR and FQNEAQ (reference sequence). There are 14 residues in the CDR3. The ends were cut back, 2 bases at V and 5 bases at J, with 12 bases in the middle. Findings and limits, study-wide: The secondary response was weaker but peaked faster, day 5 versus 15.

V is TRBV7-9 and J is TRBJ2-5; no firm D call. The sequence was collected from a man aged 25 to 40 who received the YFV17D yellow fever vaccine. The sample here was PBMCs, either bulk or a sorted T-cell subset (CD4+, CD8+, memory, or dextramer-sorted; not recorded which), taken 45 days after the yellow fever booster vaccination. The CDR3 DNA is TGTGCCAGCAGCTTAAGGTCCGACAAGGAGACCCAGTACTTC. The encoded protein is CASSLRSDKETQYF.